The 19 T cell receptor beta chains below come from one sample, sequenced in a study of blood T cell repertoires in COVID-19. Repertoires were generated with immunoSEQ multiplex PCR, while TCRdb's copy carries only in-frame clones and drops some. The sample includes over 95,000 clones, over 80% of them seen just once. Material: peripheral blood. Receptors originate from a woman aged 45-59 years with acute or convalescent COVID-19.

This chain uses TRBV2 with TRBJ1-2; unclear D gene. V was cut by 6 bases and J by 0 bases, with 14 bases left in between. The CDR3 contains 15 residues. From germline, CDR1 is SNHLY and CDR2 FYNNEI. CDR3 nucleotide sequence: TGTGCCAGCAGCGCGGAAGGACTGACTAACTATGGCTACACCTTC. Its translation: CASSAEGLTNYGYTF.

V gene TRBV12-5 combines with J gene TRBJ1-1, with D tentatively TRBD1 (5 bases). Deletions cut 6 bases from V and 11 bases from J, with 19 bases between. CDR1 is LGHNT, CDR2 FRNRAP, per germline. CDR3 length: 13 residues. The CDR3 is CASGLGGGTEAFF. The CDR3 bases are TGTGCTAGTGGCCTGGGGGGGGGTACCGAGGCTTTCTTT. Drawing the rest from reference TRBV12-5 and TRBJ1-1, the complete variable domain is DARVTQTPRHKVTEMGQEVTMRCQPILGHNTVFWYRQTMMQGLELLAYFRNRAPLDDSGMPKDRFSAEMPDATLATLKIQPSEPRDSAVYFCASGLGGGTEAFFGQGTRLTVV.

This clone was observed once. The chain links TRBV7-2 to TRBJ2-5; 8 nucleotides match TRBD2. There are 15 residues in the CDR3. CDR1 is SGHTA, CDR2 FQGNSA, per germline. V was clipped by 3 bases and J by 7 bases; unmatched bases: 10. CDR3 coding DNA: TGTGCCAGCAGCTTTGGACGGGAGGGACGGGGGACCCAGTACTTC. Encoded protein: CASSFGREGRGTQYF.

The CDR3, as DNA: TGTGCCTGGAACCCAAGGACAGCTGCCTCCTACGAGCAGTACTTC. It encodes CAWNPRTAASYEQYF. The rearrangement joins TRBV30 to TRBJ2-7; D may be TRBD1 (6 bases). V lost 4 bases and J 0 bases, leaving 16 bases between the germline ends. The CDR3 has 15 residues. CDR1 GTSNPN and CDR2 SVGIG come from the germline V gene (reference sequence).

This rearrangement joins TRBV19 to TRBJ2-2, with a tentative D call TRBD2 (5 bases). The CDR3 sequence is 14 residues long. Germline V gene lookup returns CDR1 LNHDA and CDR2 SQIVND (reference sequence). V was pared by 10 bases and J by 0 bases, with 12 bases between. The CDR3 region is CATLRGTNTGELFF. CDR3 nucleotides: TGTGCCACTCTTCGGGGAACGAACACCGGGGAGCTGTTTTTT.

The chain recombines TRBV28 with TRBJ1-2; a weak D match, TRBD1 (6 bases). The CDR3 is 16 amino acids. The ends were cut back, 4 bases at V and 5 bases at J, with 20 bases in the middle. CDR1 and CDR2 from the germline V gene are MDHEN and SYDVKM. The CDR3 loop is CASSSPPGGELYGYTF. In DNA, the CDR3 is TGTGCCAGCAGTTCTCCCCCGGGGGGCGAGTTGTATGGCTACACCTTC.

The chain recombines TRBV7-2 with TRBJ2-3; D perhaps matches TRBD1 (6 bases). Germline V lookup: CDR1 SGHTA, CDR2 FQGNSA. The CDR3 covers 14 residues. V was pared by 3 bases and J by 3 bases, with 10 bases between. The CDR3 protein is CASSFLGQTDTQYF. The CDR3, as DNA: TGTGCCAGCAGCTTCCTAGGACAGACAGATACGCAGTATTTT.

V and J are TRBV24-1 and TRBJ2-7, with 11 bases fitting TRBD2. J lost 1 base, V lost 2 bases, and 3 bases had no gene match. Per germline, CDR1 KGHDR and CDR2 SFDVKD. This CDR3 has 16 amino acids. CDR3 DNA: TGTGCCACCAGTGATTCCGGGACTAGCGGTTCCTACGAGCAGTACTTC. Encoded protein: CATSDSGTSGSYEQYF.

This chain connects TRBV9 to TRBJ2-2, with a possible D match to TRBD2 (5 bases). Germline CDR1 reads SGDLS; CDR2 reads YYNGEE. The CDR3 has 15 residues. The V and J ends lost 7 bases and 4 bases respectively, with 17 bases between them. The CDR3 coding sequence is TGTGCCAGCTCAGCTACGGGGTTGGTCACCGGGGAGCTGTTTTTT. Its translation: CASSATGLVTGELFF.

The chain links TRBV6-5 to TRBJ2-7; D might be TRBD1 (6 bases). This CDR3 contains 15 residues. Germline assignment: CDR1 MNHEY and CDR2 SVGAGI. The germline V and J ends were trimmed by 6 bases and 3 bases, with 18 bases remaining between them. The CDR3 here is CASRVTDSNFYEQYF. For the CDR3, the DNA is TGTGCCAGCAGGGTGACGGACAGCAATTTCTACGAGCAGTACTTC.

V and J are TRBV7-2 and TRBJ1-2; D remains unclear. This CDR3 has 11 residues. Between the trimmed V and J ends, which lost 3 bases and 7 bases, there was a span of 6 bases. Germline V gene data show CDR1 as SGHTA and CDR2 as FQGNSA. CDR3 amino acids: CASSFASGYTF. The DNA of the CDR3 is TGTGCCAGCAGCTTTGCGTCTGGCTACACCTTC. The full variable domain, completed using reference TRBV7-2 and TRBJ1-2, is GAGVSQSPSNKVTEKGKDVELRCDPISGHTALYWYRQSLGQGLEFLIYFQGNSAPDKSGLPSDRFSAERTGGSVSTLTIQRTQQEDSAVYLCASSFASGYTFGSGTRLTVV.

CDR3 coding DNA: TGTGCCAGTACCCCTGGAGGGAGGGTAACTAATGAAAAACTGTTTTTT. It codes for CASTPGGRVTNEKLFF. This chain connects TRBV19 to TRBJ1-4, with D hard to call. V shed 7 bases and J shed 1 base, with 16 bases lying between them. The CDR3 is 16 residues long. Germline CDR1 is LNHDA and CDR2 is SQIVND (reference sequence).

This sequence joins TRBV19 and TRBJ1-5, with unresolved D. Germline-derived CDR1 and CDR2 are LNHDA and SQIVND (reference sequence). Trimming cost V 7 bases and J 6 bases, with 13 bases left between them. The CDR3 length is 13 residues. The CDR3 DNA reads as TGTGCCAGTACCCCTGGGCCTCGTCAGCCCCAGCATTTT. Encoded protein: CASTPGPRQPQHF.

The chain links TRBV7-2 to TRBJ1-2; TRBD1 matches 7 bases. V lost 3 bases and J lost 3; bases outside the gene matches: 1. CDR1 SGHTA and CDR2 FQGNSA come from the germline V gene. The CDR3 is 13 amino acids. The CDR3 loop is CASSFQGDYGYTF. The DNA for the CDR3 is TGTGCCAGCAGCTTTCAGGGGGACTATGGCTACACCTTC.

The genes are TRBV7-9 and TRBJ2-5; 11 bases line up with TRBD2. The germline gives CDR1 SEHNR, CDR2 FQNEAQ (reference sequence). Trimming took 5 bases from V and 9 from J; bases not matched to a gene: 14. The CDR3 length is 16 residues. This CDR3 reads CASSRLLAGDTGPQYF. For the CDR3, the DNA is TGTGCCAGCAGCCGCCTACTAGCGGGGGATACAGGCCCCCAGTACTTC.

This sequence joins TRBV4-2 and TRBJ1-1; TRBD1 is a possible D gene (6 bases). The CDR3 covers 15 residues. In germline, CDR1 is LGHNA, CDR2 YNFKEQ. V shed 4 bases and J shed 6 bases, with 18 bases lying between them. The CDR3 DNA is TGTGCCAGCAGCCGACCTCGGGCCCCAGGGGCTGAAGCTTTCTTT. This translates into CASSRPRAPGAEAFF.

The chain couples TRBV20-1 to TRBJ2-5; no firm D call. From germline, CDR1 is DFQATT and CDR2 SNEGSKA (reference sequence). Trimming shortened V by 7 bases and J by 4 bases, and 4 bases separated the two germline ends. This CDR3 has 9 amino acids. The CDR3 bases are TGCAGTGTCGGAGAGACCCAGTACTTC. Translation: CSVGETQYF.

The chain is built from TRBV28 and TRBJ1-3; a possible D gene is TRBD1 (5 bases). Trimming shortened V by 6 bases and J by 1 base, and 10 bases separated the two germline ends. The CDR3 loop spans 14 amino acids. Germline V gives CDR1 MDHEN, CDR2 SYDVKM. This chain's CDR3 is CASRVQESGNTIYF. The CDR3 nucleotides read TGTGCCAGCAGGGTACAGGAATCTGGAAACACCATATATTTT.

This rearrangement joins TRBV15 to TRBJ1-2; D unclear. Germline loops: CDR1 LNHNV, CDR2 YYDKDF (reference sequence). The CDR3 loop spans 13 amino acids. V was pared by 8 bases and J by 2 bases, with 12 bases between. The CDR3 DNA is TGTGCCACCGGGAGCCAAGGCAACTATGGCTACACCTTC. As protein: CATGSQGNYGYTF.